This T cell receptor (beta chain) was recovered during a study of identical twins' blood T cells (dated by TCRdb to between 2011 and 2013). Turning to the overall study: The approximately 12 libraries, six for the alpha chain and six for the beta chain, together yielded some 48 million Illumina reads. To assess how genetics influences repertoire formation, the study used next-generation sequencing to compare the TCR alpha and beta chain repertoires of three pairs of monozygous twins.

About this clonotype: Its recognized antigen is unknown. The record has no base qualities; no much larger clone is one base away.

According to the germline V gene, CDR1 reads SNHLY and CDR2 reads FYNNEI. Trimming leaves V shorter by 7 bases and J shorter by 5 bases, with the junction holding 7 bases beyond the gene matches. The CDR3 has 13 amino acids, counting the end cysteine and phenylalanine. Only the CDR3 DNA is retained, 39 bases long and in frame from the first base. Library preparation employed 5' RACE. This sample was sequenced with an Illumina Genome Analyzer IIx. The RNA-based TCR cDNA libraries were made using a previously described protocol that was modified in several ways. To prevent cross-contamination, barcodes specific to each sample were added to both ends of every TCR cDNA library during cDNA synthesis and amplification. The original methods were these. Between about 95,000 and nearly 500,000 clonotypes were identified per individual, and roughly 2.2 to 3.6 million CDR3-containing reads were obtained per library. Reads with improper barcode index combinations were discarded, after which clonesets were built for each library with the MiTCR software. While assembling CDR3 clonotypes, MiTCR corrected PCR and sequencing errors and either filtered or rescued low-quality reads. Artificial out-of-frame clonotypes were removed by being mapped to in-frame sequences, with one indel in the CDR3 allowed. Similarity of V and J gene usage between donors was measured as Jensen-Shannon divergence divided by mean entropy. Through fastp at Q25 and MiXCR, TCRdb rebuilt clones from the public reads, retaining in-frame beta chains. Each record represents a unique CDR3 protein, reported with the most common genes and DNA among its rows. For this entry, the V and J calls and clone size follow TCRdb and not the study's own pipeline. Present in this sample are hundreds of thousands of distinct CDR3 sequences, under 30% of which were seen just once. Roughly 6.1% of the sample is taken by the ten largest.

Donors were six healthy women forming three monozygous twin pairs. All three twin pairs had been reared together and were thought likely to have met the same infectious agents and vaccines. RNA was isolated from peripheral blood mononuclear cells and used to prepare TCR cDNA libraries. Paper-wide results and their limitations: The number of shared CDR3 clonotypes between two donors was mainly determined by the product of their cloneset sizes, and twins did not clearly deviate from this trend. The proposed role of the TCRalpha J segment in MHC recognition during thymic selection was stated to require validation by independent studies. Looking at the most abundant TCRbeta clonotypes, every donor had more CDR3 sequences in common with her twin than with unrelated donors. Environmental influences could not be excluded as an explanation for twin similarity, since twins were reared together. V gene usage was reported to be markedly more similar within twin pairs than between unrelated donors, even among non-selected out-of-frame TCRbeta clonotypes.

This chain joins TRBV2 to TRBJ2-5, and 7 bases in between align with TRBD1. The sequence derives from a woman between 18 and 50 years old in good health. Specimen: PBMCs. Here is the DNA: TGTGCCAGCACCTCAGACAGGGTGGAGACCCAGTACTTC. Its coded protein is CASTSDRVETQYF.